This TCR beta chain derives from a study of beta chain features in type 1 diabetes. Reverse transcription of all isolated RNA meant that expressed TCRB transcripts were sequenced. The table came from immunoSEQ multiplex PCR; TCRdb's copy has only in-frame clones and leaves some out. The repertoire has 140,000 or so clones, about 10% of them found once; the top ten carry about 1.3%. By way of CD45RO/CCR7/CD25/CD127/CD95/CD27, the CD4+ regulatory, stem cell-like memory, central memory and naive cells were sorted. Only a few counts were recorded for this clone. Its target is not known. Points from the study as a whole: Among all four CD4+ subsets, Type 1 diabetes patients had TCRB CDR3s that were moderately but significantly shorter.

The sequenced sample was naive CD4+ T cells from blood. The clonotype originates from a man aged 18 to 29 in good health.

CDR3 residues: CASSQRTSGGLDTQYF. Written as DNA, the CDR3 is TGCGCCAGCAGCCAACGGACTAGCGGGGGGCTAGATACGCAGTATTTT. V usage is TRBV4-3 and J usage is TRBJ2-3; 14 positions agree with TRBD2. V trimming: 2 bases; J trimming: 5 bases; junction bases outside the gene matches: 3. CDR1 is LGHNA and CDR2 is YSLEER in the germline V gene. CDR3 length: 16 residues.